This passage covers 2 T cell receptor beta chains from one sample sequenced in a study of Ad26.COV2.S vaccination and SARS-CoV-2 variants (dated by TCRdb to 2020 to 2023). The sample's treatment or condition label, in plain terms: 15 to 20 received Ad26.COV2.S at low or high dose, single or two shots; a few received placebo; per-sample allocation not given. For vaccine and placebo recipients, the sequenced repertoires came from samples collected on day 63 after the first injection. The library was prepared using the immunoSEQ multiplex PCR assay. The source is immuneACCESS, and TCRdb retained only in-frame sequences with V and J called. Part of the clones is not carried over; for the studies checked, unresolved V genes explain less than half of this, and the remainder is unexplained. For this sample there are around 310,000 clones; 75% to 90% appear just once. The ten top clones hold approximately 5.8% of the sample.

The specimen was peripheral blood, collected in a trial of Ad26.COV2.S vaccine versus placebo. These receptor sequences come from a person aged 18-60 years who received the Ad26.COV2.S COVID-19 vaccine or a placebo.

This chain links TRBV4-1 with TRBJ1-2; D is unclear. Germline CDR1 MGHRA, CDR2 YSYEKL. V shed 1 base and J shed 4 bases, with 22 bases lying between them. This CDR3 contains 18 residues. This CDR3 is CASSQAEVLFGSGYGYTF. The CDR3 nucleotides are TGCGCCAGCAGCCAAGCGGAAGTGCTGTTCGGGTCGGGCTATGGCTACACCTTC.

The chain recombines TRBV3-1 (or the pseudogene TRBV3-2) with TRBJ2-1; D unresolved. CDR1 is LGHDT and CDR2 is YNNKEL in the germline V gene (reference sequence). The CDR3 runs 14 residues. V lost 0 bases, J lost 8 bases, and 11 bases lay in between. The CDR3 protein is CASSQETSLHEQFF. In DNA, the CDR3 is TGTGCCAGCAGCCAAGAGACCAGCCTCCATGAGCAGTTCTTC.